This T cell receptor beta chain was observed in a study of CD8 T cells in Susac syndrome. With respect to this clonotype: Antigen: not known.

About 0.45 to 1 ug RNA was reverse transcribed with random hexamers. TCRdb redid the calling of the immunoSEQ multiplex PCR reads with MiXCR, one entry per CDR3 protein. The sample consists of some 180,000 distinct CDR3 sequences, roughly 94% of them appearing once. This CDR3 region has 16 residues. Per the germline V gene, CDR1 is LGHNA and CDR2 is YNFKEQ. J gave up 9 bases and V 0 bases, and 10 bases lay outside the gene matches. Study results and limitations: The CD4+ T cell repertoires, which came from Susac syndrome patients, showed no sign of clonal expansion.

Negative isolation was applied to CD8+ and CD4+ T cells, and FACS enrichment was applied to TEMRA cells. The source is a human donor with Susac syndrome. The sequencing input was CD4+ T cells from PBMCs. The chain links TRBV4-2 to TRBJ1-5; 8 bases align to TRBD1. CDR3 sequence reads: CASSQDPSRGRRPQHF. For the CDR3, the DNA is TGTGCCAGCAGCCAAGATCCCTCCAGGGGGCGAAGGCCCCAGCATTTT.